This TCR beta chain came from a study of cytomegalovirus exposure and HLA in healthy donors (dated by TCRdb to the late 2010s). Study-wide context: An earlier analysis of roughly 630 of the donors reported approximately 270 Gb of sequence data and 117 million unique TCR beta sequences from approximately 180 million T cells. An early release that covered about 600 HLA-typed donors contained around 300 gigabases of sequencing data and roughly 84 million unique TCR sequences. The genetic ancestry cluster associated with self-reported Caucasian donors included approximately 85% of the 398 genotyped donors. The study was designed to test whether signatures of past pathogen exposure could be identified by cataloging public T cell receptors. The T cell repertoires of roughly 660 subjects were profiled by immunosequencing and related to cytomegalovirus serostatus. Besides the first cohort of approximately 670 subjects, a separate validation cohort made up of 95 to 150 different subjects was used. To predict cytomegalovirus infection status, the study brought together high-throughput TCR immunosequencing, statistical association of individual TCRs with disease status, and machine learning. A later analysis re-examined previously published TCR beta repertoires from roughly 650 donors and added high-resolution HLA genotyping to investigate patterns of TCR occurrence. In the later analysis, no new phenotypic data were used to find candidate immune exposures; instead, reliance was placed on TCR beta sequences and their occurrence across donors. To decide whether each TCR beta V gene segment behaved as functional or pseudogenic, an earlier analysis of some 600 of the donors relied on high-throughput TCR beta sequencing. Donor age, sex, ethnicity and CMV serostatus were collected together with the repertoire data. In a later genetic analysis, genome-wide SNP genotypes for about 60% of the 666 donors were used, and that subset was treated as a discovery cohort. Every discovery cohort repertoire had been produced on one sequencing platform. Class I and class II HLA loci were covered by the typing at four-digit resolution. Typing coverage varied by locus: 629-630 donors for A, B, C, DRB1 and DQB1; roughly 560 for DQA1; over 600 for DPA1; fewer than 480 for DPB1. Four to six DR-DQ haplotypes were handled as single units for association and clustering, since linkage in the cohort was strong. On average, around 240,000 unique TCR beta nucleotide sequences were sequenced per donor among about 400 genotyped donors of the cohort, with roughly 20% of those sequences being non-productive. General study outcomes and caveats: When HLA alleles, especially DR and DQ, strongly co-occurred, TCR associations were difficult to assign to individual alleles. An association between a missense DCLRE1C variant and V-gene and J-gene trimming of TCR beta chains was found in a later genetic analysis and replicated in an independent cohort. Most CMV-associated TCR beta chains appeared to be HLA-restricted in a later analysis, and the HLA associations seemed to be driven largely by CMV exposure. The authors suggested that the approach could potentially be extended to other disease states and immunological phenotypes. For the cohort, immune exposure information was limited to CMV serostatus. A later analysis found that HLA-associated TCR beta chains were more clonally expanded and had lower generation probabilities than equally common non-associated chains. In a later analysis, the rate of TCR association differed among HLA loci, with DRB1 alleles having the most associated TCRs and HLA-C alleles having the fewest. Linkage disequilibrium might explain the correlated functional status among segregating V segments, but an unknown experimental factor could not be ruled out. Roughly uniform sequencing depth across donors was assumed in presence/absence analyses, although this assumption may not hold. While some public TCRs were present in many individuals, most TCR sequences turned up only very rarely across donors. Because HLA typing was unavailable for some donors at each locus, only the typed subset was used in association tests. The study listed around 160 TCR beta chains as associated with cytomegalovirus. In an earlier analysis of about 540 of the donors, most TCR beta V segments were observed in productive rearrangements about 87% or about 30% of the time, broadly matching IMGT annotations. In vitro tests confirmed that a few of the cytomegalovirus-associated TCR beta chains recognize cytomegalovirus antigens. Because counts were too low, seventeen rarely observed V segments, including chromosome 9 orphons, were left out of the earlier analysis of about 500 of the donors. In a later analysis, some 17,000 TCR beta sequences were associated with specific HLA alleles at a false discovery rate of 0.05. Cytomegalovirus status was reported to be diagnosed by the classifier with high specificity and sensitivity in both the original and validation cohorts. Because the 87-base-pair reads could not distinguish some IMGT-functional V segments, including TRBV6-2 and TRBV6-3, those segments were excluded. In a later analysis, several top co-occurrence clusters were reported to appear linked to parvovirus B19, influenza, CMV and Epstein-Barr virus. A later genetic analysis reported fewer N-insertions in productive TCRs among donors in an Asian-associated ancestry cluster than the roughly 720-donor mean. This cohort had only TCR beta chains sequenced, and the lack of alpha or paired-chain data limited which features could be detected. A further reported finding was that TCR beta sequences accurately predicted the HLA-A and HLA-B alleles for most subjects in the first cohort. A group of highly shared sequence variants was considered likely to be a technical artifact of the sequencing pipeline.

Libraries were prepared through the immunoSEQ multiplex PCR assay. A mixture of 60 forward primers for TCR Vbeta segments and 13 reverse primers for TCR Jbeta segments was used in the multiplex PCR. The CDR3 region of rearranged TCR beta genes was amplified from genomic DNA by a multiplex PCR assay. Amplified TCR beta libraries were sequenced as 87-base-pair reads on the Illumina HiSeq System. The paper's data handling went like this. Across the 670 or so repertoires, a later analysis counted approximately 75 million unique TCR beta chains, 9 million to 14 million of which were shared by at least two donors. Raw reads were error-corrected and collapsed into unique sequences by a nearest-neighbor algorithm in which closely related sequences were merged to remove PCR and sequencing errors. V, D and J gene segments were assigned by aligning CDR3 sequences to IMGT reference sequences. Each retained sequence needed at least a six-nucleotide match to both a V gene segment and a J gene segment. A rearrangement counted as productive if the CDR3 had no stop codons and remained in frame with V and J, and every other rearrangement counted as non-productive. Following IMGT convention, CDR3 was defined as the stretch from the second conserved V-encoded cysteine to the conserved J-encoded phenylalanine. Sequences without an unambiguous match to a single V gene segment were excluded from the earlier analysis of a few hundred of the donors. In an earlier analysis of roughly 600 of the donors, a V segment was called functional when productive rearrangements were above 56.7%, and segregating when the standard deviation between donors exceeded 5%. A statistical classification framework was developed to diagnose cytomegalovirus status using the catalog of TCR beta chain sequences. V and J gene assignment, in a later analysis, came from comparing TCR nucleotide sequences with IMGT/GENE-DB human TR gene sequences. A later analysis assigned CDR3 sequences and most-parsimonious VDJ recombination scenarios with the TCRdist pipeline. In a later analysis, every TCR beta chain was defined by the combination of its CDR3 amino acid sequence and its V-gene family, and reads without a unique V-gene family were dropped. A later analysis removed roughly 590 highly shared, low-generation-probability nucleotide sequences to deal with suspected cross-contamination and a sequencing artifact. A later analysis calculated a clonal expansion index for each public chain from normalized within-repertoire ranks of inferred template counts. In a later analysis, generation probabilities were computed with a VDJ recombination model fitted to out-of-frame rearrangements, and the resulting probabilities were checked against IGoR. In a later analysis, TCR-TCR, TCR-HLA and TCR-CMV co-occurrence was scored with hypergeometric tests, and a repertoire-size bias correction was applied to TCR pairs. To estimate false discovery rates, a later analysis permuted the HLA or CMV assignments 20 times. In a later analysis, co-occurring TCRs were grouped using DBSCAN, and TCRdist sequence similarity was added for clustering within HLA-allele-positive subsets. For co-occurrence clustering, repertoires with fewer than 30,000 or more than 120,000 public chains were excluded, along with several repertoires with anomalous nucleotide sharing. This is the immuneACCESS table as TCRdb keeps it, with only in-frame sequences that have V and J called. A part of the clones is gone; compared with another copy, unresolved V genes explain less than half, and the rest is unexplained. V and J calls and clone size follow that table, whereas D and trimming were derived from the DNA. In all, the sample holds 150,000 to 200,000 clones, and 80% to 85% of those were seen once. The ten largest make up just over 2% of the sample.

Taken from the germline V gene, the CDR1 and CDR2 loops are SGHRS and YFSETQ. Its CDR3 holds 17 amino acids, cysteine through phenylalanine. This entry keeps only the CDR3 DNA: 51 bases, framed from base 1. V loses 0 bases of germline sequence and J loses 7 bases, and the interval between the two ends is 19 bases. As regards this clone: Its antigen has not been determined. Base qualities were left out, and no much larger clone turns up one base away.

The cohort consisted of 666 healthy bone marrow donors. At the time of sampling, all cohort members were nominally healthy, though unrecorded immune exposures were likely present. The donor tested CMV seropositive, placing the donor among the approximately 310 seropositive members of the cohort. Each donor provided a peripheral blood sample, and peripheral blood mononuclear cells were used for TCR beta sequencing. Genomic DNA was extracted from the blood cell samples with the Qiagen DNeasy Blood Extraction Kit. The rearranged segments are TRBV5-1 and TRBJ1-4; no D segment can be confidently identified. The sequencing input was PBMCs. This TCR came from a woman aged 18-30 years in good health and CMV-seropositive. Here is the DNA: TGCGCCAGCAGCTTGGGAGCGGTGGTAGCGGTTCCTGAAAAACTGTTTTTT. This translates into CASSLGAVVAVPEKLFF.